Below, one T cell receptor (beta chain) is given with its context. Its antigen is currently unknown. Next came a second PCR, run for about 6 to 12 cycles, which used a sample-barcoded 5' primer along with a J-beta primer mix. Every cDNA molecule carried a tag from a template-switch adaptor bearing 12 random nucleotides. TCRdb used MiXCR to reprocess the 5' RACE reads, holding one entry per CDR3 protein. Among some 1.4 million distinct CDR3 sequences listed, 35% to 45% were seen once. The source of the sample is a study of blood T cells in healthy people across ages. Regarding the study as a whole: As naive T cell percentage varied, TCR beta diversity correlated strongly with it. Whereas aged donors had fewer naive CD4+ cells, long-lived donors had more of them and higher diversity.

Germline CDR1 DFQATT, CDR2 SNEGSKA (reference sequence). Deletions cut 3 bases from V and 7 bases from J, with 12 bases between. CDR3 length equals 12 residues. The sample consisted of blood. The sequence came from a woman younger than 35 in good health. The chain carries TRBV20-1 and TRBJ1-2; D is uncertain. The CDR3 DNA reads TGCAGTGCTAGTGGGGAGGGTGGTGGCTACACCTTC. Its protein product is CSASGEGGGYTF.